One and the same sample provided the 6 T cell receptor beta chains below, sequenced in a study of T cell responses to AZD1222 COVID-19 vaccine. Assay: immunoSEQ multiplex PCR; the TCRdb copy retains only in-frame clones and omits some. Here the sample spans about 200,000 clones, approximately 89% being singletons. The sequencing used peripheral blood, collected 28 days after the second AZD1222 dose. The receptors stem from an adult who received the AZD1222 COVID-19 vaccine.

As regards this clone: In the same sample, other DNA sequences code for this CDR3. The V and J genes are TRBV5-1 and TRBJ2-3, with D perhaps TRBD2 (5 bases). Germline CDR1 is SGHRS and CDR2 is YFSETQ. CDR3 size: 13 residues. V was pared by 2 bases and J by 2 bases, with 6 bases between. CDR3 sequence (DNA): TGCGCCAGCAGCTTCCGGGACACAGATACGCAGTATTTT. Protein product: CASSFRDTDTQYF.

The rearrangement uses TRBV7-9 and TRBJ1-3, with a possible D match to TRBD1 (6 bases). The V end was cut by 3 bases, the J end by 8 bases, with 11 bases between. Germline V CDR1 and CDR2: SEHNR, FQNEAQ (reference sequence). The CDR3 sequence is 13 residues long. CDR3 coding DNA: TGTGCCAGCAGCTTGGGGGGCTCAGACACCATATATTTT. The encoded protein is CASSLGGSDTIYF.

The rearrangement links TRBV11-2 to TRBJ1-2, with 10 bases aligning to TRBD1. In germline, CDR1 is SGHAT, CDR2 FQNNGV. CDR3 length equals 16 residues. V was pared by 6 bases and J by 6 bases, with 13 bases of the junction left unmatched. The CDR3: CASSFPTRTGGHGYTF. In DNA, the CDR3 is TGTGCCAGCAGTTTCCCGACGAGGACAGGGGGGCATGGCTACACCTTC.

CDR3 nucleotides: TGTGCCAGCAGCTTTTCGGGGTGGGGTGATTCACCCCTCCACTTT. This sequence encodes CASSFSGWGDSPLHF. The chain is built from TRBV7-8 and TRBJ1-6; D uncertain. V was cut by 3 bases and J by 8 bases, with 14 bases left in between. Per the germline V gene, CDR1 is SGHVS and CDR2 is FQNEAQ. The CDR3 contains 15 residues. Full variable domain (remainder filled in from reference TRBV7-8 and TRBJ1-6): GAGVSQSPRYKVAKRGQDVALRCDPISGHVSLFWYQQALGQGPEFLTYFQNEAQLDKSGLPSDRFFAERPEGSVSTLKIQRTQQEDSAVYLCASSFSGWGDSPLHFGNGTRLTVT.

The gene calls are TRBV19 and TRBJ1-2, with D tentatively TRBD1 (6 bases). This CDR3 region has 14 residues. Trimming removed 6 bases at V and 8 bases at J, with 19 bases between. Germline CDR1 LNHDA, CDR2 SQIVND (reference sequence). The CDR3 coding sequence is TGTGCCAGTAGGACCGGGACATATCTCGGAGGCTACACCTTC. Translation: CASRTGTYLGGYTF.

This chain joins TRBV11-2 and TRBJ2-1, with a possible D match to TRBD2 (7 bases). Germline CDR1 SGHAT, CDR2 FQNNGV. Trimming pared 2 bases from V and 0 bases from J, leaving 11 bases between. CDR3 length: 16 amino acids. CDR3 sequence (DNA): TGTGCCAGCAGCTTATCGGGGGGCTTCTCCTACAATGAGCAGTTCTTC. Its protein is CASSLSGGFSYNEQFF.